The 6 T cell receptor beta chains presented below share a single source sample, sequenced in a study of blood T cells in healthy people across ages. Through a sample-barcoded 5' primer and a J-beta primer mix, a second PCR was run for roughly 6 to 12 cycles. TCRdb re-derived calls from the 5' RACE reads in MiXCR, one entry per CDR3 protein. The table has around 670,000 distinct CDR3 sequences, roughly 31% seen once. Sequencing was done on a sample of blood. The receptors come from a woman of 80 years or more in good health.

Regarding this clonotype: One base away lies a much larger clone, so this may be a sequencing read error. The chain employs TRBV7-2 and TRBJ1-1, with 8 bases matching TRBD1. The CDR3 is 13 amino acids. Germline V gene lookup returns CDR1 SGHTA and CDR2 FQGNSA. Germline trimming cut 4 bases from V and 5 bases from J; bases unmatched to any gene: 3. The CDR3 is CASSYDRGTEAFF. The CDR3 coding sequence is TGTGCCAGCAGCTATGACAGGGGAACTGAAGCTTTCTTT.

This clonotype was found many times. The CDR3 protein is CSLRDLRAHEQFF. CDR3 bases: TGCAGCTTGAGGGATCTCCGAGCCCATGAGCAGTTCTTC. V usage is TRBV29-1 and J usage is TRBJ2-1, with D possibly TRBD2 on 5 matching bases. The CDR3 is 13 residues long. Germline V gives CDR1 SQVTM, CDR2 ANQGSEA. V lost 8 bases and J lost 8, with 19 bases in between.

The rearrangement uses TRBV27 and TRBJ1-5; D may be TRBD1 (5 bases). V was cut by 5 bases and J by 0 bases, with 14 bases left in between. From germline, CDR1 is MNHEY and CDR2 SMNVEV (reference sequence). The CDR3 is 16 amino acids. CDR3 protein: CASSPGTGYSNQPQHF. The CDR3 nucleotides are TGTGCCAGCAGTCCGGGGACCGGCTATAGCAATCAGCCCCAGCATTTT.

This clonotype showed up many times. The chain combines TRBV5-1 with TRBJ1-3; D gene ambiguous. V gave up 0 bases and J gave up 0 bases, with 4 bases separating them. CDR3 length equals 14 residues. Germline V CDR1 and CDR2: SGHRS, YFSETQ. The CDR3 region is CASSLDTSGNTIYF. The CDR3, as DNA: TGCGCCAGCAGCTTGGACACCTCTGGAAACACCATATATTTT.

This clonotype showed up just a few times. The chain employs TRBV29-1 and TRBJ2-1; no firm D call. Per the germline V gene, CDR1 is SQVTM and CDR2 is ANQGSEA. Trimming pared 3 bases from V and 3 bases from J, leaving 12 bases between. The CDR3 is 14 residues long. CDR3 coding DNA: TGCAGCGTTGATACGGGCCCAGTCTACAATGAGCAGTTCTTC. It specifies CSVDTGPVYNEQFF.

The chain carries TRBV7-2 and TRBJ2-5, with 11 bases that match TRBD1. The trim removed 5 bases at V and 11 bases at J, leaving 10 bases unmatched. CDR3 length: 14 amino acids. Looked up from germline, CDR1 is SGHTA and CDR2 is FQGNSA. CDR3 coding DNA: TGTGCCAGCAGCCGCCCGGGACAGGGGGATGAGCAGTACTTC. It encodes CASSRPGQGDEQYF.